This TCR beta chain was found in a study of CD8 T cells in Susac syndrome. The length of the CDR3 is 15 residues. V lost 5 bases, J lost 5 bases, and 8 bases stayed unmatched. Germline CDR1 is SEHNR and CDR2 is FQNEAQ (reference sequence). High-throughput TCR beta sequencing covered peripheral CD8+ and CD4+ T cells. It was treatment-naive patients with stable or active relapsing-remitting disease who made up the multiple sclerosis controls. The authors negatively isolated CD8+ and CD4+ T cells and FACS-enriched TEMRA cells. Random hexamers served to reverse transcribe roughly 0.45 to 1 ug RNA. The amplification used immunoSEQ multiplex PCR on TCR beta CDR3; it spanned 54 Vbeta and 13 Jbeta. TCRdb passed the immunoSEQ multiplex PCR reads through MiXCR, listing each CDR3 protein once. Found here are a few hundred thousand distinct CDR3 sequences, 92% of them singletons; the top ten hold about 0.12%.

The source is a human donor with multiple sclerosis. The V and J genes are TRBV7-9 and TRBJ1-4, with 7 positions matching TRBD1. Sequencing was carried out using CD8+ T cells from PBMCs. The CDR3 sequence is CASSGGDRLNEKLFF. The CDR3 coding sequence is TGTGCCAGCAGCGGGGGGGACAGATTGAATGAAAAACTGTTTTTT.